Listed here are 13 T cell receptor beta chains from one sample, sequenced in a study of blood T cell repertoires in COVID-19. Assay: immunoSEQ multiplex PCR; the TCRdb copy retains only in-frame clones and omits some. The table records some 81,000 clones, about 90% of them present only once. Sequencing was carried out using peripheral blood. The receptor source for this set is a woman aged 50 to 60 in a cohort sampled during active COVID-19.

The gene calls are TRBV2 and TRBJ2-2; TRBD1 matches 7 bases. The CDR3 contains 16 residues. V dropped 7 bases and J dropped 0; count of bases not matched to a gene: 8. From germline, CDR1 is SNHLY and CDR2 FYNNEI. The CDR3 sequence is CASTLQGPANTGELFF. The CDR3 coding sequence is TGTGCCAGCACCTTACAGGGGCCCGCGAACACCGGGGAGCTGTTTTTT.

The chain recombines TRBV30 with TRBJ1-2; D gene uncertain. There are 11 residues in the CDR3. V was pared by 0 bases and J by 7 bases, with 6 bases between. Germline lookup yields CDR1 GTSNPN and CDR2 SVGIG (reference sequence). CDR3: CAWSVTGGYTF. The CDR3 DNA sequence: TGTGCCTGGAGTGTGACTGGTGGCTACACCTTC.

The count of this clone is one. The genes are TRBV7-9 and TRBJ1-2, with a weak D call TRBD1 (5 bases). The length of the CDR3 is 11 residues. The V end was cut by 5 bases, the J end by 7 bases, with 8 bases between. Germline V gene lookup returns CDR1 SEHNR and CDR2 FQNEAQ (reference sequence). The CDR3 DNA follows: TGTGCCAGCAGCGTTCAGGGTGGCTACACCTTC. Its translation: CASSVQGGYTF.

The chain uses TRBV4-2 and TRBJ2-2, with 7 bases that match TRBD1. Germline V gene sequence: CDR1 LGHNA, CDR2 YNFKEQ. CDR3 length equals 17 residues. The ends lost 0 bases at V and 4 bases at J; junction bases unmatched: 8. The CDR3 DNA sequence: TGTGCCAGCAGCCAAGATGGGACCAGGGGGAGCACCGGGGAGCTGTTTTTT. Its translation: CASSQDGTRGSTGELFF.

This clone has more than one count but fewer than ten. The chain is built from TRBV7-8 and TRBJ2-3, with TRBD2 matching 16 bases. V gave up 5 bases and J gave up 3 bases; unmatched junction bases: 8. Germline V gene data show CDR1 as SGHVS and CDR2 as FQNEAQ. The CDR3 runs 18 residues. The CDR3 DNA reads TGTGCCAGCAGCCCTCCGGGACTAGCGGGAGGGATTACAGATACGCAGTATTTT. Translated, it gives CASSPPGLAGGITDTQYF. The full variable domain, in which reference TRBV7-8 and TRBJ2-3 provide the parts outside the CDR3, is GAGVSQSPRYKVAKRGQDVALRCDPISGHVSLFWYQQALGQGPEFLTYFQNEAQLDKSGLPSDRFFAERPEGSVSTLKIQRTQQEDSAVYLCASSPPGLAGGITDTQYFGPGTRLTVL.

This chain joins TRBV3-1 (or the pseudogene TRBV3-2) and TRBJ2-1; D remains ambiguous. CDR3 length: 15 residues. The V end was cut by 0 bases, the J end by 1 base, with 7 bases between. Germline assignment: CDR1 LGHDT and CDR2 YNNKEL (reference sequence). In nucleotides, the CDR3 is TGTGCCAGCAGCCAAGACAGGTCATCCTACAATGAGCAGTTCTTC. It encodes CASSQDRSSYNEQFF.

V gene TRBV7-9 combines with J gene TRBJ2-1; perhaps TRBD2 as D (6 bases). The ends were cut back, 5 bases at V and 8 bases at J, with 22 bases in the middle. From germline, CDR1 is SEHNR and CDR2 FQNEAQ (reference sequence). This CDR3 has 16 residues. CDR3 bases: TGTGCCAGCAGCCTACGGGCTAGCGCCCTTAGCCATGAGCAGTTCTTC. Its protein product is CASSLRASALSHEQFF.

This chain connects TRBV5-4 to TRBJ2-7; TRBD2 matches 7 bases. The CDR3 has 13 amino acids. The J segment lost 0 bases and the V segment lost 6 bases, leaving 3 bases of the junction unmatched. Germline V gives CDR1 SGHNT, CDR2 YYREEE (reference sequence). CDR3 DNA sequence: TGTGCCAGCAATGAGCGGGACTCCTACGAGCAGTACTTC. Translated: CASNERDSYEQYF.

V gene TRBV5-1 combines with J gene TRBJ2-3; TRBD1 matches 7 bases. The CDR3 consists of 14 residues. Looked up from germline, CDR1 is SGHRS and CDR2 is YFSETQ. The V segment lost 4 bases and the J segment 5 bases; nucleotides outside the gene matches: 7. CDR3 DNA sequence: TGCGCCAGCAGCCAAGGGGGCGCGGGAGATACGCAGTATTTT. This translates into CASSQGGAGDTQYF.

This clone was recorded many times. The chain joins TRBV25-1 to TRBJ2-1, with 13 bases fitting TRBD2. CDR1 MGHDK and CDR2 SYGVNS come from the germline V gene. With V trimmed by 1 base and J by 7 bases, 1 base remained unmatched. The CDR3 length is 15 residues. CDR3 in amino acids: CASSEWTSGGNEQFF. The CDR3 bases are TGTGCCAGCAGTGAATGGACTAGCGGGGGTAATGAGCAGTTCTTC. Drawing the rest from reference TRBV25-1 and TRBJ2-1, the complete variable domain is EADIYQTPRYLVIGTGKKITLECSQTMGHDKMYWYQQDPGMELHLIHYSYGVNSTEKGDLSSESTVSRIRTEHFPLTLESARPSHTSQYLCASSEWTSGGNEQFFGPGTRLTVL.

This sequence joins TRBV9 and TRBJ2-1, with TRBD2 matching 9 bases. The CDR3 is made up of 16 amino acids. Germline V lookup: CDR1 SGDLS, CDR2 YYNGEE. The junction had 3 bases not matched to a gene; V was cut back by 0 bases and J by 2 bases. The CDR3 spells CASSVGSGGTYNEQFF. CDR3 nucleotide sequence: TGTGCCAGCAGCGTAGGTAGCGGGGGTACCTACAATGAGCAGTTCTTC.

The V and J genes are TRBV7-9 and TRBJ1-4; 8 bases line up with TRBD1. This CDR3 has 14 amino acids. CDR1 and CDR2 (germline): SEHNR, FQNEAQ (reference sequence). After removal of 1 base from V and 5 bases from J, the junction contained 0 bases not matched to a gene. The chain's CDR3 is CASSLGQGNEKLFF. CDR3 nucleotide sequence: TGTGCCAGCAGCTTAGGACAGGGGAATGAAAAACTGTTTTTT.

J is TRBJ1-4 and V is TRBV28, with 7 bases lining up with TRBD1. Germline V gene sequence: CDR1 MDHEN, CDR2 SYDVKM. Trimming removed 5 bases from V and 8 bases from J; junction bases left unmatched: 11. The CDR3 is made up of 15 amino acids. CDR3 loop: CASSLWGRGAEKLFF. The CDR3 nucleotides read TGTGCCAGCAGTCTTTGGGGCAGGGGGGCGGAAAAACTGTTTTTT. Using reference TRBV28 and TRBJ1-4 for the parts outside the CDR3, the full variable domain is DVKVTQSSRYLVKRTGEKVFLECVQDMDHENMFWYRQDPGLGLRLIYFSYDVKMKEKGDIPEGYSVSREKKERFSLILESASTNQTSMYLCASSLWGRGAEKLFFGSGTQLSVL.